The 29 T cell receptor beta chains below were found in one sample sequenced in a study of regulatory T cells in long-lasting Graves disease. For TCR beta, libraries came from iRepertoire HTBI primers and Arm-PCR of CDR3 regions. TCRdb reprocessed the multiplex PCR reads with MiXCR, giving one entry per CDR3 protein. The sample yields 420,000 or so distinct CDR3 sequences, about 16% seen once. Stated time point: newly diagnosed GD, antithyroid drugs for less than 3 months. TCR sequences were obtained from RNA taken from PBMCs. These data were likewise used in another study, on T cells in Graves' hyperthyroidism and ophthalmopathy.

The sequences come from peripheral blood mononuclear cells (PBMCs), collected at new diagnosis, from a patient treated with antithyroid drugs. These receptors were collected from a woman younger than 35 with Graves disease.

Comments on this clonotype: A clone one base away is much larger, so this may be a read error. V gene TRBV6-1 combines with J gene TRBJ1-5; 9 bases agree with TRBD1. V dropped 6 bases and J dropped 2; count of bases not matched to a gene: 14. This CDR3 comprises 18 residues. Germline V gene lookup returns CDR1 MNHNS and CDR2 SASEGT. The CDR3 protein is CASRSRDRVMRGNQPQHF. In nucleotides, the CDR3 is TGTGCCAGCAGGTCTCGGGACAGGGTCATGCGGGGCAATCAGCCCCAGCATTTT.

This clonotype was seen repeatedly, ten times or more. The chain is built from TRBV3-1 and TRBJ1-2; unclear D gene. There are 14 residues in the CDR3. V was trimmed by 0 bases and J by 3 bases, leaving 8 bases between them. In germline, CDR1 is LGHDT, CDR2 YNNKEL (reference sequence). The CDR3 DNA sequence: TGTGCCAGCAGCCAAGATCGGGAGCACTATGGCTACACCTTC. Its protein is CASSQDREHYGYTF.

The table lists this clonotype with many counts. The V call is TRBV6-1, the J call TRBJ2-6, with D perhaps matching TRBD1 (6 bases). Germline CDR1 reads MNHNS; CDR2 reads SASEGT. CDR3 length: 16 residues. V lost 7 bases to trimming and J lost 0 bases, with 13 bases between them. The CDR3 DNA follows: TGTGCCAGCAATGGACAGCTCGGCTCTGGGGCCAACGTCCTGACTTTC. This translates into CASNGQLGSGANVLTF.

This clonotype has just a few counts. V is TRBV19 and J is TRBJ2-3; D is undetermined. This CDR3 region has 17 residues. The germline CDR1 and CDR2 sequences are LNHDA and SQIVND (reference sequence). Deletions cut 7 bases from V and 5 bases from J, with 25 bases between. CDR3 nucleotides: TGTGCCAGTACCCTGGCTATCTCGTTCAGCTGGAGAGATACGCAGTATTTT. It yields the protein CASTLAISFSWRDTQYF.

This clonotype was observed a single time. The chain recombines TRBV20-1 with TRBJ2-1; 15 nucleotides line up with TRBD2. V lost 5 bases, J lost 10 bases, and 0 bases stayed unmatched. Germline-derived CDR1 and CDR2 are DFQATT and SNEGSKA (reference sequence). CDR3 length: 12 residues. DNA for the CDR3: TGCAGTGCTGGACTAGCGGGAGGGGAGCAGTTCTTC. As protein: CSAGLAGGEQFF.

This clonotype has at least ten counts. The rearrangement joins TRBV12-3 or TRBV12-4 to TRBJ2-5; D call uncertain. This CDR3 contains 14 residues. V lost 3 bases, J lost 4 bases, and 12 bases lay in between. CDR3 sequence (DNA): TGTGCCAGCAGTTTCTCTGATATTGGAGAGACCCAGTACTTC. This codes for CASSFSDIGETQYF.

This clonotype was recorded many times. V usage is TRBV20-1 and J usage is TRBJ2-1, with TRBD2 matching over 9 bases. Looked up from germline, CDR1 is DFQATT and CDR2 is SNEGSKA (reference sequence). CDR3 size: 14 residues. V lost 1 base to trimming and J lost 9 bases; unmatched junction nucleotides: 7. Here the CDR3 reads CSARGGRAFSEQFF. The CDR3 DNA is TGCAGTGCTAGAGGCGGGAGGGCCTTCAGTGAGCAGTTCTTC.

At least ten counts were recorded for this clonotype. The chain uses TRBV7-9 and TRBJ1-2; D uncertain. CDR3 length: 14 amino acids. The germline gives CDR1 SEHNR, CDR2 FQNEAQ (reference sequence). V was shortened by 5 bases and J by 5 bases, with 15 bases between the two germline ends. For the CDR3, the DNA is TGTGCCAGCAGCCCACAGAGCCCATCTTATGGCTACACCTTC. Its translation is CASSPQSPSYGYTF.

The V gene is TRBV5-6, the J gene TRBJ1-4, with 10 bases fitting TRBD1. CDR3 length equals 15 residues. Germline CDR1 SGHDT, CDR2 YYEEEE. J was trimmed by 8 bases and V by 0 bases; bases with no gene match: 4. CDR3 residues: CASSLVDRGAEKLFF. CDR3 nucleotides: TGTGCCAGCAGCTTGGTGGACAGGGGGGCGGAAAAACTGTTTTTT.

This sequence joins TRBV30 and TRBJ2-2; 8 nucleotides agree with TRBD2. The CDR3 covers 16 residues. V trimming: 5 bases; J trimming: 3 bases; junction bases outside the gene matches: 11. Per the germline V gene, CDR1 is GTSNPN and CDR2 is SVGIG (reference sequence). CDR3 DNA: TGTGCCTGGTTGATAAGAACTAGCGGACACACCGGGGAGCTGTTTTTT. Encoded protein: CAWLIRTSGHTGELFF.

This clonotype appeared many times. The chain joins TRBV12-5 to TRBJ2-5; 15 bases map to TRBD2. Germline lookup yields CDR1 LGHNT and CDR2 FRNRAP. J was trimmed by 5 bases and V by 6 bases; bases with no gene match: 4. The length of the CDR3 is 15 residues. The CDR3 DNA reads TGTGCTAGTGGACCCGGACTAGCGGGAGGGGAGACCCAGTACTTC. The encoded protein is CASGPGLAGGETQYF.

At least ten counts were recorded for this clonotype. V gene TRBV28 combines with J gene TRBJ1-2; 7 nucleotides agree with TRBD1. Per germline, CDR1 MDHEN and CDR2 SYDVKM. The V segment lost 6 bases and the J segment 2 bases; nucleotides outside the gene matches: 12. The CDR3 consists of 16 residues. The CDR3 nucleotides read TGTGCCAGCAGATTCTCAGGGGACAGACCCAACTATGGCTACACCTTC. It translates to CASRFSGDRPNYGYTF.

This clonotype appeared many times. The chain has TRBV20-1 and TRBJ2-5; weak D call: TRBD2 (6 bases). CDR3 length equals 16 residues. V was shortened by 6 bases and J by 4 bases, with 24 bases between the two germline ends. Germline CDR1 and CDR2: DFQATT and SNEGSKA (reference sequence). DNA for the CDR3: TGCAGTGCGTCTAGAGCGAGGGCTTTCGGGAGAGAGACCCAGTACTTC. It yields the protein CSASRARAFGRETQYF.

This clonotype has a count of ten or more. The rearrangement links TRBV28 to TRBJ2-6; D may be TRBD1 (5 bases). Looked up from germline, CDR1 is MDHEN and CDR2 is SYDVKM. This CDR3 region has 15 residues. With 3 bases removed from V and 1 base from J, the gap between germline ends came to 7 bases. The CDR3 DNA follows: TGTGCCAGCAGTTTTCAGGGATCTGGGGCCAACGTCCTGACTTTC. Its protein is CASSFQGSGANVLTF.

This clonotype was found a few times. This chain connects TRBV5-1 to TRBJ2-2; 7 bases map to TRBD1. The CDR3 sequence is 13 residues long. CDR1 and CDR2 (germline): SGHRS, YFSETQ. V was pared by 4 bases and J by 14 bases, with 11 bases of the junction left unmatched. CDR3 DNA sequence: TGCGCCAGCAGCACAGGAGACAGGGTTGAACTGTTTTTT. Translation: CASSTGDRVELFF.

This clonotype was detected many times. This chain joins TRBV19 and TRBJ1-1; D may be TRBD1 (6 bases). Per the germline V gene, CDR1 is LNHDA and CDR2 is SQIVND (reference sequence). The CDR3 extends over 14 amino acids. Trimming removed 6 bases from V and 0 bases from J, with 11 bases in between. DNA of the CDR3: TGTGCCAGTAGAGGACAGAGCATGAACACTGAAGCTTTCTTT. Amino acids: CASRGQSMNTEAFF.

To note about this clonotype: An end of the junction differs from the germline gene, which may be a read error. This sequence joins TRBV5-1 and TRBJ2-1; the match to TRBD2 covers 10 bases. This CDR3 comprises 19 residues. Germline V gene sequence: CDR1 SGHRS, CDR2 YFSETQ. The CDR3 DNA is TGTGCCAGCAGCTCCCGGACAGAAGAAAGCGGGAGGGCCTCTAATGAGCAGTTCTTC. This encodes CASSSRTEESGRASNEQFF.

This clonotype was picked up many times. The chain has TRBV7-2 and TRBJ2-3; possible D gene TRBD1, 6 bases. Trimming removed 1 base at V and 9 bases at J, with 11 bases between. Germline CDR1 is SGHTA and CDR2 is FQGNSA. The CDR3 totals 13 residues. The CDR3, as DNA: TGTGCCAGCAGCTTAGAGGACAGAAGCACGCAGTATTTT. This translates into CASSLEDRSTQYF.

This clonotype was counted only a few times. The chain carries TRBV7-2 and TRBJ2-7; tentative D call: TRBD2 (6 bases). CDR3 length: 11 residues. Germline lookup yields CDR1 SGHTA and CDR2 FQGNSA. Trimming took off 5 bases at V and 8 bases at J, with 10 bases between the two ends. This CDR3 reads CASSTLAKQYF. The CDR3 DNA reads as TGTGCCAGCAGCACCCTAGCGAAGCAGTACTTC.

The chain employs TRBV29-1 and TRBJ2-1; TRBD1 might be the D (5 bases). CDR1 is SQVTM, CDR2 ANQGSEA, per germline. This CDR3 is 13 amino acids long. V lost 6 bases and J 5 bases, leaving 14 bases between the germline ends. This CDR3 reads CSVANRFNNEQFF. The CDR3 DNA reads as TGCAGCGTCGCCAACAGGTTTAACAATGAGCAGTTCTTC.

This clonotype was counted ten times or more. The CDR3 nucleotides are TGTGCCAGCGGGGGACTAGCGGGAGAGGTGGAGGGCCAAGAGACCCAGTACTTC. It specifies CASGGLAGEVEGQETQYF. V is TRBV2 and J is TRBJ2-5; 14 bases line up with TRBD2. Trimming cost V 8 bases and J 1 base; bases outside gene matches: 12. The CDR3 covers 18 residues. The germline V gene has CDR1 SNHLY and CDR2 FYNNEI. The full variable domain, with the rest looked up from reference TRBV2 and TRBJ2-5, is EPEVTQTPSHQVTQMGQEVILRCVPISNHLYFYWYRQILGQKVEFLVSFYNNEISEKSEIFDDQFSVERPDGSNFTLKIRSTKLEDSAMYFCASGGLAGEVEGQETQYFGPGTRLLVL.

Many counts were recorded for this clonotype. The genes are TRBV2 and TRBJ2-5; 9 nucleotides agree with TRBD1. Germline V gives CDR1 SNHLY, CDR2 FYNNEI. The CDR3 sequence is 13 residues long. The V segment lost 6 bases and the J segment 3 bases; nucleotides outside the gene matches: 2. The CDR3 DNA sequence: TGTGCCAGCAGACGGGACAGGGAAGAGACCCAGTACTTC. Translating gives CASRRDREETQYF.

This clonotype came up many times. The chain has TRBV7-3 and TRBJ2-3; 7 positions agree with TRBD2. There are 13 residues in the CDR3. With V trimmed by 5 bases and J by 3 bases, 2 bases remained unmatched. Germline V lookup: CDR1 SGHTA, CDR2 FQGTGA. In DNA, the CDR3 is TGTGCCAGCAGCAATAGCGGGACAGATACGCAGTATTTT. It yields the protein CASSNSGTDTQYF.

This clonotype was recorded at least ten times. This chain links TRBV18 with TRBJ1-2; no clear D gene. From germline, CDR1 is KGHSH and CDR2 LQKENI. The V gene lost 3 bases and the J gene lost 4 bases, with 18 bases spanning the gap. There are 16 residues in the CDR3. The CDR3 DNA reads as TGTGCCAGCTCACCCAGACCCCAGCAGGTTGGCTATGGCTACACCTTC. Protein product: CASSPRPQQVGYGYTF.

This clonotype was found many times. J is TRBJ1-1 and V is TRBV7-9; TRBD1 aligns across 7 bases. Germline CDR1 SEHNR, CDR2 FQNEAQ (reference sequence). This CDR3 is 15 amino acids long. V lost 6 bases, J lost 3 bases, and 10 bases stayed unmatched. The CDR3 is CASRSPTGRDTEAFF. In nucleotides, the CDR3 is TGTGCCAGCAGATCGCCGACAGGGAGGGACACTGAAGCTTTCTTT.

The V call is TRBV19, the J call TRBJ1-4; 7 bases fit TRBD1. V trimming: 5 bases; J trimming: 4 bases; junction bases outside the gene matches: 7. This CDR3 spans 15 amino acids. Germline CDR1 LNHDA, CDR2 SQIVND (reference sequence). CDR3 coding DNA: TGTGCCAGTAGTCACCTAGACAGGGATAATGAAAAACTGTTTTTT. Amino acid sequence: CASSHLDRDNEKLFF.

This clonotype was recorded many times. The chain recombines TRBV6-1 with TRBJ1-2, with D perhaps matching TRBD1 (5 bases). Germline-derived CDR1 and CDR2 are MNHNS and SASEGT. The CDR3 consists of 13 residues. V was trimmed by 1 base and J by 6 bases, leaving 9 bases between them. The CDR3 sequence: CASSEDLGDGYTF. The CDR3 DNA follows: TGTGCCAGCAGTGAAGACCTGGGGGATGGCTACACCTTC.

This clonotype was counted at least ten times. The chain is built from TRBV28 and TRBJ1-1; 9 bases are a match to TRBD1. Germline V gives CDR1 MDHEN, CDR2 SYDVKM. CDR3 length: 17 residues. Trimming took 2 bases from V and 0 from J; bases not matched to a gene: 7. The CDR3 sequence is CASSLPGTGILNTEAFF. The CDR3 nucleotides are TGTGCCAGCAGTTTACCCGGGACAGGGATTTTGAACACTGAAGCTTTCTTT.

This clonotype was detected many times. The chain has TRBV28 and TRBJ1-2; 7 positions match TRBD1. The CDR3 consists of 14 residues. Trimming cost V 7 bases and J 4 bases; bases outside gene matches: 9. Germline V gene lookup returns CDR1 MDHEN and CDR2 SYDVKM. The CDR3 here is CASKSSGGSYGYTF. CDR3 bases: TGTGCCAGCAAAAGTTCAGGGGGATCCTATGGCTACACCTTC.